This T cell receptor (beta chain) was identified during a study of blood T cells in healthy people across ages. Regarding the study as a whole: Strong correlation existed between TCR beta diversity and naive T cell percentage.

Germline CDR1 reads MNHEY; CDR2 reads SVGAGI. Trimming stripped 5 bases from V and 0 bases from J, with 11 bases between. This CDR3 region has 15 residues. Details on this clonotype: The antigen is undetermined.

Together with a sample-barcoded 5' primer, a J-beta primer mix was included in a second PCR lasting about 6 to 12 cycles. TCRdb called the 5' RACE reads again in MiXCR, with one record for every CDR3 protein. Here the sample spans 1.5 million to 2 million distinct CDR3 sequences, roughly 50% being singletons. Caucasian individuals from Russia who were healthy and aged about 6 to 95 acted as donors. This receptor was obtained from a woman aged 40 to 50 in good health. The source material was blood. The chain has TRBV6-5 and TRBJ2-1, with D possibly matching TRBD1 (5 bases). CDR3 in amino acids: CASSRQTSSYNEQFF. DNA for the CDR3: TGTGCCAGCAGTCGACAGACGAGCTCCTACAATGAGCAGTTCTTC.